This record covers a single T cell receptor beta chain. Its antigen is still unknown. This sample was taken from a study of vaccination and CD4 T cells after COVID-19. In the study overall: A vaccine, either BNT162b2 or mRNA-1273, was given to participants in two doses. SARS-CoV-2, HCoV-NL63, HCoV-OC43 and HCoV-229E supplied the overlapping spike peptides used to stimulate cells.

The Oncomine TCR Beta short-read assay sequenced DNA from cultured CD4+ T cells. After culture, CD4+ T cells served as the source for genomic DNA extraction. Using its own MiXCR run on the PCR reads, TCRdb lists one record per CDR3 protein. The profile shows about 3,000 distinct CDR3 sequences, about 80% of them singletons. As for treatment: roughly ten-day PBMC culture with coronavirus spike peptide pools or control peptides (ViraFEST assay). With peptide pools, ViraFEST first expanded antigen-specific T cells and afterwards sequenced their TCRs. The length of the CDR3 is 14 residues. Germline-derived CDR1 and CDR2 are SGHTA and FQGTGA. Trimming shortened V by 3 bases and J by 4 bases, and 12 bases separated the two germline ends.

Sequencing used CD4+ T cells from blood, cultured in vitro. This TCR came from a human donor who had recovered from COVID-19. This rearrangement joins TRBV7-3 to TRBJ1-2; possibly TRBD1 for D (5 bases). Written as DNA, the CDR3 is TGTGCCAGCAGCTTTGCGACAGATCGCTATGGCTACACCTTC. It translates to CASSFATDRYGYTF.